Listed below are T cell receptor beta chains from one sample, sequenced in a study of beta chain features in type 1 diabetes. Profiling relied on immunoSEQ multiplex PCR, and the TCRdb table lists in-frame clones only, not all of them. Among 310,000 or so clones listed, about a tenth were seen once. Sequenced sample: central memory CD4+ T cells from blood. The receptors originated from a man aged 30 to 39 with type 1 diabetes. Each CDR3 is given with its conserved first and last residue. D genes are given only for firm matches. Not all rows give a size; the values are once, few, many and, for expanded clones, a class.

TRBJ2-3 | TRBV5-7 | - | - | TGTGCCAGCAGCTTGTATGCAGAGACTAGCACAGATACGCAGTATTTT | CASSLYAETSTDTQYF
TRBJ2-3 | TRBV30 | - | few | TGTGCCTGGATGGAAGCCGGGGATACGCAGTATTTT | CAWMEAGDTQYF
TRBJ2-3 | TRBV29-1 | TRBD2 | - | TGCAGCGCCAATGAGGGGGTAGCGGGACCCACAGATACGCAGTATTTT | CSANEGVAGPTDTQYF
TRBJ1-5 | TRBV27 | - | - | TGTGCCAGCAGTTTACCGGTTGAACCCCAGCATTTT | CASSLPVEPQHF
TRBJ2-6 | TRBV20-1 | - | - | TGCAGTGCTATTCGCCTGGGCGTCCTGACTTTC | CSAIRLGVLTF
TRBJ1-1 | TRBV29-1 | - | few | TGCAGCGTTGATGGGACGAACACTGAAGCTTTCTTT | CSVDGTNTEAFF
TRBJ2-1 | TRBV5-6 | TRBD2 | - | TGCGCCAGCTCTCCCCTAGCGGGGGGGCCCAATGAGCAGTTCTTC | CASSPLAGGPNEQFF
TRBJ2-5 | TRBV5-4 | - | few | TGTGCCAGCAGCTGGACCGGGACCCAAGAGACCCAGTACTTC | CASSWTGTQETQYF
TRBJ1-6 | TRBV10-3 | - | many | TGTGCCATCAGTGAGAACAATCGCTCACCCCTCCACTTT | CAISENNRSPLHF
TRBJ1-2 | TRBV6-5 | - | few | TGTGCCAGCAGGGCAGGGGCCACTAACTATGGCTACACCTTC | CASRAGATNYGYTF
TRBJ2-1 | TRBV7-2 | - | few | TGTGCCAGCAGCTTAGGACAGTACAATGAGCAGTTCTTC | CASSLGQYNEQFF
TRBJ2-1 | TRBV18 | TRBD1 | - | TGTGCCACCAACGGACAGGGGGCGAATGAGCAGTTCTTC | CATNGQGANEQFF
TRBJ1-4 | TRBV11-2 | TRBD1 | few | TGTGCCAGCAGCCTGGGACAGACTAATGAAAAACTGTTTTTT | CASSLGQTNEKLFF
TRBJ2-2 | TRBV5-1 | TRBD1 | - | TGCGCCAGCAGCAAGTCCGAGAAGGGGGCAAACACCGGGGAGCTGTTTTTT | CASSKSEKGANTGELFF
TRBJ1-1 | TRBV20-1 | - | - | TGCAGTGCTGGTTTGAACACTGAAGCTTTCTTT | CSAGLNTEAFF
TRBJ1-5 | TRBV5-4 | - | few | TGTGCCAGCAGCTTGGATCGCAATCAGCCCCAGCATTTT | CASSLDRNQPQHF
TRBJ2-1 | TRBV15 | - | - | TGTGCCACCAGCAGAGTTTTCGGACAGTTCAATGAGCAGTTCTTC | CATSRVFGQFNEQFF
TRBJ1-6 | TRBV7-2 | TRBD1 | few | TGTGCCAGCAGCCGACAGGGATTGGGGTCACCCCTCCACTTT | CASSRQGLGSPLHF
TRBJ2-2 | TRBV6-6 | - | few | TGTGCCAGCAGTTCGGAGGGGGCTGCCGGGGAGCTGTTTTTT | CASSSEGAAGELFF
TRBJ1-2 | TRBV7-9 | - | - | TGTGCCAGCAGCCCCTTGAGCCCTTCTAGCGGGGGGCGGGACTATGGCTACACCTTC | CASSPLSPSSGGRDYGYTF
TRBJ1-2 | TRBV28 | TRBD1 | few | TGTGCCAGCAGTTTAGGGCAGGGGGACGGCTACACCTTC | CASSLGQGDGYTF
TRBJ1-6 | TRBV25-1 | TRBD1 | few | TGTGCCAGCACCCCCCCTACAGGGGGTAATTCACCCCTCCACTTT | CASTPPTGGNSPLHF
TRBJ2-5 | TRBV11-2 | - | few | TGTGCCAGCAGCTTAGATGCTGGGAGGCCAGAGCAGTACTTC | CASSLDAGRPEQYF
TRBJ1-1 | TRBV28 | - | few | TGTGCCAGCAGTTCCCACCCCGGACTGAACACTGAAGCTTTCTTT | CASSSHPGLNTEAFF
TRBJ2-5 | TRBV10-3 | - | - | TGTGCCACCGTCCAACCCTTGGGGTCTCTACAGGAGACCCAGTACTTC | CATVQPLGSLQETQYF
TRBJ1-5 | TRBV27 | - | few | TGTGCCAGCAGTTGGGAGGTCGGACAGCCCCAGCATTTT | CASSWEVGQPQHF
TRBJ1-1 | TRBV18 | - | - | TGTGCCAGCTCACCACAGGGAGACACTGAAGCTTTCTTT | CASSPQGDTEAFF
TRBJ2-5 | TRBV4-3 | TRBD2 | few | TGCGCCAGCAGCCAAGGAACCCGGGAGGGGCAAGAGACCCAGTACTTC | CASSQGTREGQETQYF
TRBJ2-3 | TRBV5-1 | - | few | TGCGCCAGCAGCTTATCGGGTACAGATACGCAGTATTTT | CASSLSGTDTQYF
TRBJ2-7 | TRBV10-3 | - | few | TGTGCCATCAGTGAGTCTGGGGTCAAGAGCTCCTACGAGCAGTACTTC | CAISESGVKSSYEQYF
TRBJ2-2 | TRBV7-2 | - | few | TGTGCCAGCAGCTGGGGGACCACCGGGGAGCTGTTTTTT | CASSWGTTGELFF
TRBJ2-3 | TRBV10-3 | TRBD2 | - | TGTGCCACCGGGGGGAGCACAGATACGCAGTATTTT | CATGGSTDTQYF
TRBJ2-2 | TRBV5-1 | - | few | TGCGCCAGCAGCTTGGAAGGACCCCCCGGGGAGCTGTTTTTT | CASSLEGPPGELFF
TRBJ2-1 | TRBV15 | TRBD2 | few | TGTGCCACCAGCGGTAGCGGGGGCTACAATGAGCAGTTCTTC | CATSGSGGYNEQFF
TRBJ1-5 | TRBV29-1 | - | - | TGCAGCGTCGCTCAGGGGCGGGATCAGCCCCAGCATTTT | CSVAQGRDQPQHF
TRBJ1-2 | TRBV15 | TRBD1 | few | TGTGCCACCAGCAGAGATGGAAGCGGACAGGGGGCGAGAGGCTACACCTTC | CATSRDGSGQGARGYTF
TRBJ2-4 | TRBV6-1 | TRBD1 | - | TGTGCCATCAGCGAAGCTACCGGGACAGTCAAAAACATTCAGTACTTC | CAISEATGTVKNIQYF
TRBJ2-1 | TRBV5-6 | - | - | TGTGCCAGCAGCTTGGCGGGGGTCAGCTACAATGAGCAGTTCTTC | CASSLAGVSYNEQFF
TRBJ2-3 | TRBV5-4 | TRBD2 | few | TGTGCCAGCAGCTTAGGCGGGGGGGCATCCGAAGATACGCAGTATTTT | CASSLGGGASEDTQYF
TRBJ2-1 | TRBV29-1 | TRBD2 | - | TGCAGCGCCGCGGGGGGGCCGGGAGATGAGCAGTTCTTC | CSAAGGPGDEQFF
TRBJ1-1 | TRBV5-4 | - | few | TGTGCCAGCAGCTTGGCGGCGGCGAACACTGAAGCTTTCTTT | CASSLAAANTEAFF
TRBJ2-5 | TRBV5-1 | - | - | TGCGCCAGCAGCTTGATCGGCTTGGTAGAAGAGACCCAGTACTTC | CASSLIGLVEETQYF
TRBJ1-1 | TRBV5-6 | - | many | TGTGCCAGCAGCTCCTCAAACACTGAAGCTTTCTTT | CASSSSNTEAFF
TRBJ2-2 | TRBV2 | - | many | TGTGCCAGCAGTCTGGACACCGGGGAGCTGTTTTTT | CASSLDTGELFF
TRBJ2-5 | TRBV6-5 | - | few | TGTGCCAGCAGCCGCTTGGGAGCGGACCGGGAGACCCAGTACTTC | CASSRLGADRETQYF
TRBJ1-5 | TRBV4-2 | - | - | TGTGCCAGCAGCCAAGGACAGGTCAATCAGCCCCAGCATTTT | CASSQGQVNQPQHF
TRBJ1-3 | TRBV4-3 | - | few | TGCGCCAGCAGCCAACAGGGAAACACCATATATTTT | CASSQQGNTIYF
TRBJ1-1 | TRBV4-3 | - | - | TGCGCCAGCAGCCAAGATCGCGGGAACACTGAAGCTTTCTTT | CASSQDRGNTEAFF
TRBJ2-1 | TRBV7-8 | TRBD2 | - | TGTGCCAGCAGCTTAGCTCGCGCGGGGGGTCGGAATGAGCAGTTCTTC | CASSLARAGGRNEQFF
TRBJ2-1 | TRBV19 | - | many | TGTGCCAGTAGTACGGGGACTGGAGCGGGCAATGAGCAGTTCTTC | CASSTGTGAGNEQFF
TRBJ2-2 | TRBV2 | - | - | TGTGCCAGCGGGAGGACCGGGGAGCTGTTTTTT | CASGRTGELFF
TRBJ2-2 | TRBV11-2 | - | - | TGTGCCAGCAGCTCTCCCTTCGGCGGGGGCCAACACACCGGGGAGCTGTTTTTT | CASSSPFGGGQHTGELFF
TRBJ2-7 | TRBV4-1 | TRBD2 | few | TGCGCCAGCAGCCAAGACGCGGGGGGCTCCCCCTACGAGCAGTACTTC | CASSQDAGGSPYEQYF
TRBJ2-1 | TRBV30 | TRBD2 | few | TGTGCCTGGAGTGATGGCGGGGGTGCTAACAATGAGCAGTTCTTC | CAWSDGGGANNEQFF
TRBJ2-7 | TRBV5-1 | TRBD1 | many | TGCGCCAGCAGACAGGGGCTCTACGAGCAGTACTTC | CASRQGLYEQYF
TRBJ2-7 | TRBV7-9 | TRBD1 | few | TGTGCCAGCAGCTTAGGCCTTACTACAGGGGATTCCTACGAGCAGTACTTC | CASSLGLTTGDSYEQYF
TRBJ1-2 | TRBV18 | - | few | TGTGCCAGCTCACCTGAATCAGGGGCGCCGGGCTATGGCTACACCTTC | CASSPESGAPGYGYTF
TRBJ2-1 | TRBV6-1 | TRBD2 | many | TGTGCCAGCAGTGAATCCGGGACTAGCGGATACAATGAGCAGTTCTTC | CASSESGTSGYNEQFF
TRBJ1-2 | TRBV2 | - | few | TGTGCCAGCAGTGAAGGGCAGGGGCTGGGCTACACCTTC | CASSEGQGLGYTF
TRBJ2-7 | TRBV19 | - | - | TGTGCCAGTAGGACAGCGGGGCAGGGGGCTTACGAGCAGTACTTC | CASRTAGQGAYEQYF